One sample yielded the 29 T cell receptor beta chains listed below, sequenced in a study of blood T cell repertoires in COVID-19. Only in-frame clones appear in the TCRdb table, and some are missing; sequencing was by immunoSEQ multiplex PCR. In the table there are roughly 440,000 clones, 88% of which are singletons. The sequencing sample was made of peripheral blood. The receptors were gathered from a woman aged 45 to 65 with COVID-19, enrolled during active disease.

V and J are TRBV6-4 and TRBJ2-3; D possibly corresponds to TRBD2 (6 bases). V was shortened by 6 bases and J by 0 bases, with 13 bases between the two germline ends. Germline assignment: CDR1 MRHNA and CDR2 SNTAGT. This CDR3 comprises 15 residues. In nucleotides, the CDR3 is TGTGCCAGCAGCGCCTCCGGGACTAGCACAGATACGCAGTATTTT. This gives the protein CASSASGTSTDTQYF.

This clone has only a few counts. V gene TRBV30 combines with J gene TRBJ1-5, with D unclear. CDR1 is GTSNPN, CDR2 SVGIG, per germline (reference sequence). V was clipped by 5 bases and J by 5 bases, with 10 bases between them. CDR3 length: 12 amino acids. CDR3 in DNA: TGTGCCTGGGGCTGGGGAGATCAGCCCCAGCATTTT. Its translation: CAWGWGDQPQHF.

CDR3 in DNA: TGTGCCACCCGGACAGGGGCTGAGACCCAGTACTTC. The encoded protein is CATRTGAETQYF. The chain uses TRBV6-5 and TRBJ2-5, with TRBD1 matching 9 bases. The CDR3 runs to 12 residues. V trimming: 10 bases; J trimming: 5 bases; junction bases outside the gene matches: 5. The V gene's germline CDR1 is MNHEY and CDR2 SVGAGI.

J is TRBJ1-1 and V is TRBV2; D gene unclear. The CDR3 runs to 11 residues. Trimming removed 6 bases from V and 3 bases from J, with 5 bases in between. Germline lookup yields CDR1 SNHLY and CDR2 FYNNEI. The CDR3 region is CASREYTEAFF. CDR3 nucleotide sequence: TGTGCCAGCAGGGAGTACACTGAAGCTTTCTTT.

In its sample, this clone was seen a few times. The chain recombines TRBV27 with TRBJ2-5; the D gene is possibly TRBD2 (6 bases). The CDR3 has 15 amino acids. Germline V gene sequence: CDR1 MNHEY, CDR2 SMNVEV (reference sequence). V lost 5 bases and J lost 1, with 14 bases in between. In DNA, the CDR3 is TGTGCCAGCAGTCTCCGCGCGGGGACCCAAGAGACCCAGTACTTC. Its translation: CASSLRAGTQETQYF.

This rearrangement joins TRBV6-1 to TRBJ2-7; 8 nucleotides agree with TRBD1. With V trimmed by 2 bases and J by 0 bases, 3 bases remained unmatched. The CDR3 has 15 residues. Germline CDR1 is MNHNS and CDR2 is SASEGT. In DNA, the CDR3 is TGTGCCAGCAGTGAACGAGACAGGGGCTCCTACGAGCAGTACTTC. Amino acids: CASSERDRGSYEQYF.

The genes are TRBV30 and TRBJ1-6, with 7 bases fitting TRBD1. CDR1 and CDR2 (germline): GTSNPN, SVGIG (reference sequence). The CDR3 spans 17 residues. V was clipped by 3 bases and J by 0 bases; unmatched bases: 8. The CDR3 sequence: CAWSAGQLSSYNSPLHF. The CDR3 DNA reads TGTGCCTGGAGCGCGGGACAGTTAAGCTCCTATAATTCACCCCTCCACTTT.

The CDR3 here is CASSDMGGTNYGYTF. In DNA, the CDR3 is TGTGCCAGCAGTGATATGGGAGGGACCAACTATGGCTACACCTTC. The J gene is TRBJ1-2, the V gene TRBV6-1; possible D gene TRBD1, 5 bases. Trimming stripped 3 bases from V and 2 bases from J, with 13 bases between. Germline V CDR1 and CDR2: MNHNS, SASEGT. The CDR3 has 15 residues.

The chain has TRBV19 and TRBJ1-5; 7 bases match TRBD1. The CDR3 runs 15 residues. Trimming cost V 8 bases and J 6 bases; bases outside gene matches: 13. Germline V gene sequence: CDR1 LNHDA, CDR2 SQIVND (reference sequence). The CDR3 spells CASHQLQGIGQPQHF. CDR3 nucleotide sequence: TGTGCCAGTCACCAATTACAGGGGATTGGTCAGCCCCAGCATTTT. Based on the CDR3 plus reference TRBV19 and TRBJ1-5, the full variable domain is DGGITQSPKYLFRKEGQNVTLSCEQNLNHDAMYWYRQDPGQGLRLIYYSQIVNDFQKGDIAEGYSVSREKKESFPLTVTSAQKNPTAFYLCASHQLQGIGQPQHFGDGTRLSIL.

The chain carries TRBV3-1 (or the pseudogene TRBV3-2) and TRBJ1-1, with 9 bases fitting TRBD1. CDR3 length: 17 amino acids. The V gene end was trimmed by 0 bases and the J gene end by 7 bases; junction bases not matched to a gene: 12. Germline V gives CDR1 LGHDT, CDR2 YNNKEL (reference sequence). DNA for the CDR3: TGTGCCAGCAGCCAAGATCTTCCGGGACAGGGAGGGGTTGAAGCTTTCTTT. This codes for CASSQDLPGQGGVEAFF.

This chain uses TRBV7-8 with TRBJ2-7; D is possibly TRBD2 (5 bases). There are 14 residues in the CDR3. Germline CDR1 is SGHVS and CDR2 is FQNEAQ. Between the trimmed V and J ends, which lost 10 bases and 0 bases, there was a span of 16 bases. CDR3 sequence: CATHPLGSSYEQYF. For the CDR3, the DNA is TGTGCCACGCACCCGTTGGGGAGCTCCTACGAGCAGTACTTC.

The gene calls are TRBV7-9 and TRBJ2-3; 12 positions match TRBD2. Unmatched junction bases numbered 7, after V lost 1 base and J lost 2 bases. The CDR3 length is 18 residues. Per germline, CDR1 SEHNR and CDR2 FQNEAQ (reference sequence). The CDR3 DNA sequence: TGTGCCAGCAGCTTAGACCGACTAGCGGGGGCCTCCACAGATACGCAGTATTTT. It translates to CASSLDRLAGASTDTQYF.

V and J are TRBV7-6 and TRBJ1-5, with 11 bases that match TRBD1. The CDR3 length is 13 residues. J lost 6 bases, V lost 5 bases, and 0 bases had no gene match. The V gene's germline CDR1 is SGHVS and CDR2 FNYEAQ. For the CDR3, the DNA is TGTGCCAGCAGCGGGACAGGGGGTCAGCCCCAGCATTTT. Protein: CASSGTGGQPQHF.

This clone was seen once. V and J are TRBV4-2 and TRBJ1-5, with D uncertain. This CDR3 is built from 15 residues. Germline assignment: CDR1 LGHNA and CDR2 YNFKEQ. V was clipped by 0 bases and J by 5 bases, with 11 bases between them. Written as DNA, the CDR3 is TGTGCCAGCAGCCAAGATCATACGGGAGATCAGCCCCAGCATTTT. Protein sequence: CASSQDHTGDQPQHF.

The chain couples TRBV9 to TRBJ2-3; the match to TRBD1 covers 8 bases. The germline V gene encodes CDR1 SGDLS and CDR2 YYNGEE. The trim removed 5 bases at V and 2 bases at J, leaving 16 bases unmatched. The CDR3 covers 18 residues. For the CDR3, the DNA is TGTGCCAGCAGTCACACAATCACGAAGGGACAGGACACAGATACGCAGTATTTT. This gives the protein CASSHTITKGQDTDTQYF.

The V and J genes are TRBV20-1 and TRBJ1-2; D is unclear. Germline CDR1 and CDR2: DFQATT and SNEGSKA (reference sequence). This CDR3 region has 9 residues. Trimming cost V 6 bases and J 8 bases, with 7 bases left between them. The CDR3 coding sequence is TGCAGTGCCCCGGTGGGCTACACCTTC. Protein product: CSAPVGYTF.

The V gene is TRBV15, the J gene TRBJ2-3, with a tentative D call TRBD2 (6 bases). CDR1 LNHNV and CDR2 YYDKDF come from the germline V gene (reference sequence). This CDR3 has 17 residues. Trimming shortened V by 1 base and J by 0 bases, and 14 bases separated the two germline ends. The CDR3 nucleotides read TGTGCCACCAGCAGAGGGACGGGGGATCTAAGCACAGATACGCAGTATTTT. It is translated as CATSRGTGDLSTDTQYF.

The chain couples TRBV11-2 to TRBJ1-2; tentatively, D is TRBD1 (5 bases). The germline V gene encodes CDR1 SGHAT and CDR2 FQNNGV. The CDR3 contains 15 residues. The V and J ends lost 1 base and 8 bases respectively, with 17 bases between them. CDR3 sequence reads: CASSLVTGPSGGYTF. The CDR3 nucleotides read TGTGCCAGCAGCTTAGTCACAGGCCCTTCAGGAGGCTACACCTTC.

The sample holds a few counts of this clone. The rearrangement links TRBV7-9 to TRBJ1-2; D gene uncertain. The CDR3 sequence is 16 residues long. Between the trimmed V and J ends, which lost 5 bases and 8 bases, there was a span of 24 bases. CDR1 SEHNR and CDR2 FQNEAQ come from the germline V gene (reference sequence). The CDR3 nucleotides are TGTGCCAGCAGCCCCTCACTGGGAGGGATCGGTAAGGGCTACACCTTC. It is translated as CASSPSLGGIGKGYTF.

The count of this clone is one. This chain connects TRBV20-1 to TRBJ2-3; TRBD2 might be the D (5 bases). V was trimmed by 4 bases and J by 5 bases, leaving 7 bases between them. There are 11 residues in the CDR3. The germline V gene encodes CDR1 DFQATT and CDR2 SNEGSKA (reference sequence). DNA of the CDR3: TGCAGTGCTAAACTAGGAGATACGCAGTATTTT. Protein sequence: CSAKLGDTQYF.

J is TRBJ1-3 and V is TRBV11-1; D call uncertain. Germline CDR1 is SGHAT and CDR2 is FQDESV (reference sequence). The ends were cut back, 4 bases at V and 0 bases at J, with 7 bases in the middle. The CDR3 runs to 14 residues. The CDR3 protein is CASSSEFSGNTIYF. CDR3 bases: TGTGCCAGCAGCTCCGAGTTCTCTGGAAACACCATATATTTT.

This clone was found once. The genes are TRBV5-1 and TRBJ1-1, with D perhaps TRBD1 (6 bases). Trimming shortened V by 3 bases and J by 5 bases, and 11 bases separated the two germline ends. CDR1 and CDR2 from the germline V gene are SGHRS and YFSETQ. The CDR3 extends over 13 amino acids. The CDR3 is CASSSYRETEAFF. CDR3 DNA: TGCGCCAGCAGCTCATACAGGGAAACTGAAGCTTTCTTT. The variable domain in full, with the rest retrieved from reference TRBV5-1 and TRBJ1-1, is KAGVTQTPRYLIKTRGQQVTLSCSPISGHRSVSWYQQTPGQGLQFLFEYFSETQRNKGNFPGRFSGRQFSNSRSEMNVSTLELGDSALYLCASSSYRETEAFFGQGTRLTVV.

The V and J genes are TRBV19 and TRBJ1-5; tentative D call: TRBD1 (6 bases). The germline V gene encodes CDR1 LNHDA and CDR2 SQIVND (reference sequence). The CDR3 has 15 amino acids. V was pared by 7 bases and J by 2 bases, with 15 bases between. The CDR3 DNA follows: TGTGCCAGTACGAGGGTGGGGGCAGGCAATCAGCCCCAGCATTTT. The encoded protein is CASTRVGAGNQPQHF. The whole variable domain, remainder taken from reference TRBV19 and TRBJ1-5, is DGGITQSPKYLFRKEGQNVTLSCEQNLNHDAMYWYRQDPGQGLRLIYYSQIVNDFQKGDIAEGYSVSREKKESFPLTVTSAQKNPTAFYLCASTRVGAGNQPQHFGDGTRLSIL.

The chain carries TRBV21-1 and TRBJ1-1. TRBV21-1 is termed a pseudogene. This CDR3 has 20 amino acids. This chain's CDR3 is CASSHGRATQGRLGCAEAFF. The CDR3 DNA sequence: TGTGCCAGCAGCCATGGGAGGGCGACGCAGGGGCGCTTGGGTTGCGCTGAAGCTTTCTTT.

The chain links TRBV19 to TRBJ1-1; 12 nucleotides align to TRBD1. Germline V CDR1 and CDR2: LNHDA, SQIVND (reference sequence). V shed 3 bases, J shed 8 bases, and the junction held 1 base outside the gene matches. The CDR3 spans 13 residues. CDR3 sequence: CASSMGQGAEAFF. As DNA, the CDR3 is TGTGCCAGTAGTATGGGACAGGGGGCGGAAGCTTTCTTT. Drawing the rest from reference TRBV19 and TRBJ1-1, the complete variable domain is DGGITQSPKYLFRKEGQNVTLSCEQNLNHDAMYWYRQDPGQGLRLIYYSQIVNDFQKGDIAEGYSVSREKKESFPLTVTSAQKNPTAFYLCASSMGQGAEAFFGQGTRLTVV.

The CDR3 sequence: CASNRPGTGPNEQFF. The CDR3 nucleotides are TGTGCCAGCAACCGTCCCGGGACAGGGCCCAATGAGCAGTTCTTC. V is TRBV2 and J is TRBJ2-1, with 9 positions matching TRBD1. The CDR3 is made up of 15 amino acids. V lost 7 bases, J lost 6 bases, and 10 bases stayed unmatched. Looked up from germline, CDR1 is SNHLY and CDR2 is FYNNEI.

In DNA, the CDR3 is TGTGCCAGCAGGAGGGATCAGCCCCAGCATTTT. Its translation: CASRRDQPQHF. The chain joins TRBV2 to TRBJ1-5; D uncertain. The V gene's germline CDR1 is SNHLY and CDR2 FYNNEI. Deletions cut 6 bases from V and 5 bases from J, with 5 bases between. The CDR3 is made up of 11 amino acids.

This chain links TRBV29-1 with TRBJ1-1; D uncertain. V lost 7 bases, J lost 5 bases, and 17 bases lay in between. This CDR3 has 13 amino acids. CDR1 and CDR2 (germline): SQVTM, ANQGSEA. The CDR3 sequence is CSGAVVEGTEAFF. CDR3 nucleotide sequence: TGCAGCGGGGCGGTCGTAGAGGGTACTGAAGCTTTCTTT.

The chain has TRBV5-6 and TRBJ1-4, with D maybe TRBD1 (5 bases). Germline V gene data show CDR1 as SGHDT and CDR2 as YYEEEE. This CDR3 spans 15 amino acids. V was cut by 1 base and J by 7 bases, with 14 bases left in between. Here the CDR3 DNA reads TGTGCCAGCAGCTTGATGGGGCCGCGCGGTGAAAAACTGTTTTTT. It yields the protein CASSLMGPRGEKLFF.